The 29 T cell receptor beta chains listed next were all sequenced from one sample in a study of T cells in Graves' hyperthyroidism and ophthalmopathy. Amplification yielded TCR beta CDR3 regions, with RNA transcripts as the source. The TCR CDR3 was amplified in a first-round RT-PCR using the HTBI primer set. Using its own MiXCR run on the multiplex PCR reads, TCRdb lists one record per CDR3 protein. This table has hundreds of thousands of distinct CDR3 sequences, 15% to 20% appearing once. Sequencing was carried out using blood. Receptors originate from a man between 35 and 55 years old with Graves' ophthalmopathy.

The chain links TRBV29-1 to TRBJ2-5, with 8 bases fitting TRBD2. Germline loops: CDR1 SQVTM, CDR2 ANQGSEA. J was trimmed by 5 bases and V by 4 bases; bases with no gene match: 9. This CDR3 is 14 amino acids long. The CDR3 DNA reads as TGCAGCGTTGGGGGACTAGGAGGGAGGGAGACCCAGTACTTC. Translating gives CSVGGLGGRETQYF.

This clonotype was seen more than once but under ten times. J is TRBJ1-2 and V is TRBV5-1; the D is unclear. The CDR3 has 15 amino acids. The germline V gene has CDR1 SGHRS and CDR2 YFSETQ. Trimming shortened V by 4 bases and J by 6 bases, and 19 bases separated the two germline ends. Here the CDR3 DNA reads TGCGCCAGCAGCCCCAGGTCTAGTGAAGGGAATGGCTACACCTTC. Translation gives CASSPRSSEGNGYTF.

This clonotype appeared many times. This chain uses TRBV30 with TRBJ2-3, with 8 positions matching TRBD2. Germline CDR1 and CDR2: GTSNPN and SVGIG (reference sequence). CDR3 length equals 13 residues. Trimming removed 6 bases from V and 2 bases from J; junction bases left unmatched: 4. The CDR3 loop is CACRGGNTDTQYF. The DNA for the CDR3 is TGTGCCTGCCGGGGGGGGAACACAGATACGCAGTATTTT.

In its sample, this clonotype was seen a few times. V usage is TRBV12-3 or TRBV12-4 and J usage is TRBJ1-2; D gene unclear. The CDR3 length is 14 residues. Deletions cut 3 bases from V and 5 bases from J, with 13 bases between. The CDR3 region has the DNA TGTGCCAGCAGTTTCTCCGCGGCACAATATGGCTACACCTTC. Its protein is CASSFSAAQYGYTF.

The chain uses TRBV12-3 or TRBV12-4 and TRBJ2-1; 8 positions agree with TRBD2. V dropped 6 bases and J dropped 9; count of bases not matched to a gene: 7. This CDR3 comprises 13 residues. Here the CDR3 DNA reads TGTGCCAGCAGAACCGGGGGGGCTGGTGAGCAGTTCTTC. Encoded protein: CASRTGGAGEQFF.

This clonotype was counted a few times. The V call is TRBV3-1, the J call TRBJ1-4; no firm D call. Trimming took off 6 bases at V and 6 bases at J, with 14 bases between the two ends. The CDR3 contains 14 residues. The germline V gene has CDR1 LGHDT and CDR2 YNNKEL (reference sequence). The CDR3 loop is CASSYSDNHEKLFF. The CDR3 region has the DNA TGTGCCAGCAGTTACAGTGACAATCATGAAAAACTGTTTTTT. The variable domain in full, completed from reference TRBV3-1 and TRBJ1-4, reads DTAVSQTPKYLVTQMGNDKSIKCEQNLGHDTMYWYKQDSKKFLKIMFSYNNKELIINETVPNRFSPKSPDKAHLNLHINSLELGDSAVYFCASSYSDNHEKLFFGSGTQLSVL.

This clonotype was counted at least ten times. The chain is built from TRBV28 and TRBJ2-7; TRBD1 matches 9 bases. The germline gives CDR1 MDHEN, CDR2 SYDVKM. CDR3 length: 14 residues. J was trimmed by 4 bases and V by 6 bases; bases with no gene match: 7. In DNA form, the CDR3 reads TGTGCCAGCAGCCTACAGGGGGCGCGGTACGAGCAGTACTTC. Protein product: CASSLQGARYEQYF.

Ten or more counts support this clonotype. V gene TRBV12-3 or TRBV12-4 combines with J gene TRBJ1-1; no clear D gene. V lost 5 bases, J lost 3 bases, and 10 bases lay in between. The CDR3 spans 13 residues. The CDR3 region has the DNA TGTGCCAGCAGTGCACGCCAGGACACTGAAGCTTTCTTT. The encoded protein is CASSARQDTEAFF.

The sample holds a few counts of this clonotype. This chain uses TRBV6-1 with TRBJ1-1, with a possible D match to TRBD1 (6 bases). V lost 7 bases to trimming and J lost 3 bases, with 15 bases between them. The germline V gene has CDR1 MNHNS and CDR2 SASEGT. This CDR3 region has 14 residues. CDR3 in DNA: TGTGCCAGCATCTCTCCCGGGGGGCACACTGAAGCTTTCTTT. Its translation: CASISPGGHTEAFF.

CDR3 in DNA: TGTGCCAGCAGCGTCCCCTCAGGGAACTATGGCTACACCTTC. The encoded protein is CASSVPSGNYGYTF. The chain uses TRBV5-6 and TRBJ1-2; TRBD1 might be the D (5 bases). V dropped 4 bases and J dropped 2 bases, with 12 bases sitting between them. The CDR3 has 14 residues. The V gene's germline CDR1 is SGHDT and CDR2 YYEEEE.

The rearrangement joins TRBV20-1 to TRBJ2-3; 8 bases map to TRBD2. The CDR3 extends over 16 amino acids. Germline V gene sequence: CDR1 DFQATT, CDR2 SNEGSKA (reference sequence). Trimming at V came to 7 bases and at J to 6 bases, leaving 18 bases not matched to a gene. The CDR3, as DNA: TGCAGTGTTACTGCGGGGCGGGAGGCCCGTTCGGATACGCAGTATTTT. Protein: CSVTAGREARSDTQYF.

The gene calls are TRBV9 and TRBJ2-7; the match to TRBD2 covers 9 bases. The germline CDR1 and CDR2 sequences are SGDLS and YYNGEE. Trimming at V came to 0 bases and at J to 7 bases, leaving 11 bases not matched to a gene. The CDR3 loop spans 16 amino acids. CDR3 residues: CASSVGAGGPGGEQYF. The DNA for the CDR3 is TGTGCCAGCAGCGTAGGAGCGGGAGGCCCCGGAGGAGAGCAGTACTTC.

This clonotype was detected many times. The chain uses TRBV12-3 or TRBV12-4 and TRBJ2-3, with D possibly TRBD2 on 5 matching bases. Between the trimmed V and J ends, which lost 6 bases and 1 base, there was a span of 11 bases. This CDR3 is built from 14 residues. The CDR3: CASRSGLGTDTQYF. CDR3 in DNA: TGTGCCAGCAGGAGCGGATTAGGCACAGATACGCAGTATTTT.

V and J are TRBV29-1 and TRBJ2-1; D perhaps matches TRBD2 (6 bases). This CDR3 comprises 16 residues. Trimming stripped 1 base from V and 2 bases from J, with 15 bases between. CDR1 and CDR2 (germline): SQVTM, ANQGSEA. Here the CDR3 reads CSVEGLSGYTYNEQFF. DNA of the CDR3: TGCAGCGTTGAAGGGCTTAGCGGATATACCTACAATGAGCAGTTCTTC.

The rearrangement uses TRBV7-9 and TRBJ2-7; 8 bases fit TRBD2. CDR1 and CDR2 (germline): SEHNR, FQNEAQ (reference sequence). J was trimmed by 4 bases and V by 1 base; bases with no gene match: 6. This CDR3 region has 15 residues. This CDR3 reads CASSLVSGGPYEQYF. CDR3 nucleotides: TGTGCCAGCAGCTTAGTTTCGGGAGGGCCTTACGAGCAGTACTTC.

This clonotype has ten or more counts. The rearrangement links TRBV7-8 to TRBJ2-7; 10 nucleotides align to TRBD2. The J segment lost 1 base and the V segment lost 3 bases, leaving 9 bases of the junction unmatched. The CDR3 is made up of 17 amino acids. Per the germline V gene, CDR1 is SGHVS and CDR2 is FQNEAQ. The CDR3 protein is CASSFRGGLAFSYEQYF. DNA of the CDR3: TGTGCCAGCAGCTTTCGGGGGGGACTAGCGTTTTCCTACGAGCAGTACTTC.

This chain uses TRBV28 with TRBJ2-3; D is unclear. Germline V gene sequence: CDR1 MDHEN, CDR2 SYDVKM. Trimming cost V 8 bases and J 0 bases, with 6 bases left between them. The CDR3 has 12 residues. CDR3 coding DNA: TGTGCCAGCGGGTCTAGCACAGATACGCAGTATTTT. This sequence encodes CASGSSTDTQYF.

This clonotype was detected many times. The CDR3 loop reads CAWTREGAPWGGYTF. Here the CDR3 DNA reads TGTGCCTGGACCCGGGAGGGGGCCCCGTGGGGGGGCTACACCTTC. The chain joins TRBV30 to TRBJ1-2; 7 bases line up with TRBD1. CDR3 size: 15 residues. The V and J ends lost 4 bases and 8 bases, in that order; junction bases with no gene match: 16. Germline values: CDR1 GTSNPN, CDR2 SVGIG (reference sequence).

This clonotype was observed many times. The V call is TRBV5-5, the J call TRBJ1-1; no clear D gene. V was trimmed by 4 bases and J by 3 bases, leaving 16 bases between them. The CDR3 consists of 15 residues. Germline CDR1 SGHKS, CDR2 YYEKEE (reference sequence). The CDR3 DNA reads as TGTGCCAGCAGCGGCTCAGGAATAGGGTACACTGAAGCTTTCTTT. Translated, it gives CASSGSGIGYTEAFF.

The chain combines TRBV6-2 or TRBV6-3 with TRBJ2-7, with D perhaps TRBD2 (6 bases). The CDR3 runs 15 residues. Trimming took off 2 bases at V and 5 bases at J, with 16 bases between the two ends. The germline V gene encodes CDR1 MNHEY and CDR2 SVGEGT. CDR3 bases: TGTGCCAGCAGTTACGCGGGACCAAGTCCCCACGAGCAGTACTTC. Encoded protein: CASSYAGPSPHEQYF.

This clonotype showed up many times. The V call is TRBV6-1, the J call TRBJ2-5; D is possibly TRBD2 (5 bases). Germline V CDR1 and CDR2: MNHNS, SASEGT. The ends were cut back, 5 bases at V and 6 bases at J, with 16 bases in the middle. This CDR3 region has 14 residues. The CDR3 bases are TGTGCCAGCAGTTATGCGGGTCGAGGAAAGACCCAGTACTTC. Protein: CASSYAGRGKTQYF.

There are many counts of this clonotype. The chain uses TRBV7-2 and TRBJ2-7; D possibly uses TRBD1 or TRBD2 (5 bases each). Per germline, CDR1 SGHTA and CDR2 FQGNSA. V lost 2 bases and J lost 3, with 23 bases in between. This CDR3 region has 18 residues. The CDR3 loop reads CASSLWGPSYVLGYEQYF. In nucleotides, the CDR3 is TGTGCCAGCAGCTTATGGGGACCGAGCTACGTTTTAGGCTACGAGCAGTACTTC. Using reference TRBV7-2 and TRBJ2-7 for the parts outside the CDR3, the full variable domain is GAGVSQSPSNKVTEKGKDVELRCDPISGHTALYWYRQSLGQGLEFLIYFQGNSAPDKSGLPSDRFSAERTGGSVSTLTIQRTQQEDSAVYLCASSLWGPSYVLGYEQYFGPGTRLTVT.

This clonotype was detected only a few times. The CDR3 DNA reads as TGTGCCATCAGTGAGTCGAGGGTCGAGCAGTACTTC. The encoded protein is CAISESRVEQYF. The chain carries TRBV10-3 and TRBJ2-7; tentatively, D is TRBD2 (5 bases). In germline, CDR1 is ENHRY, CDR2 SYGVKD. V was pared by 0 bases and J by 6 bases, with 6 bases between. The CDR3 covers 12 residues.

The chain links TRBV6-4 to TRBJ1-4; D perhaps matches TRBD1 (6 bases). Germline values: CDR1 MRHNA, CDR2 SNTAGT. CDR3 length: 12 amino acids. V was shortened by 7 bases and J by 6 bases, with 9 bases between the two germline ends. CDR3 region: CASTSGDEKLFF. Here the CDR3 DNA reads TGTGCCAGCACTTCAGGGGATGAAAAACTGTTTTTT.

J is TRBJ2-2 and V is TRBV7-3, with 8 positions matching TRBD1. This CDR3 is built from 15 residues. Looked up from germline, CDR1 is SGHTA and CDR2 is FQGTGA. J was trimmed by 1 base and V by 8 bases; bases with no gene match: 6. The CDR3 is CASERTGKNTGELFF. The CDR3 DNA reads TGTGCCAGCGAAAGGACAGGGAAGAACACCGGGGAGCTGTTTTTT.

This clonotype has at least ten counts. V usage is TRBV4-1 and J usage is TRBJ2-3; a possible D gene is TRBD1 (6 bases). This CDR3 is built from 15 residues. Trimming took off 4 bases at V and 6 bases at J, with 17 bases between the two ends. CDR1 is MGHRA and CDR2 is YSYEKL in the germline V gene. DNA of the CDR3: TGCGCCAGCAGCCGAGGGACAACCGCGGCGGATACGCAGTATTTT. Protein: CASSRGTTAADTQYF.

This sequence joins TRBV7-9 and TRBJ1-5; no reliable D call. CDR1 is SEHNR, CDR2 FQNEAQ, per germline (reference sequence). The germline V and J ends were trimmed by 1 base and 8 bases, with 12 bases remaining between them. CDR3 length: 14 amino acids. The CDR3 sequence: CASSLVGAREPQHF. CDR3 bases: TGTGCCAGCAGCTTAGTTGGCGCCAGAGAGCCCCAGCATTTT.

As to this clonotype: Possible read error: a much larger clone is one base away. The chain has TRBV20-1 and TRBJ2-1; 8 nucleotides line up with TRBD1. The CDR3 consists of 16 residues. The germline V gene encodes CDR1 DFQATT and CDR2 SNEGSKA (reference sequence). The DNA for the CDR3 is TGCAATGCTAGAGATCTTGCCGGGACAGGTCTCTATGAGCAGTTCTTC. Amino acid sequence: CNARDLAGTGLYEQFF.

The gene calls are TRBV2 and TRBJ1-6; a possible D gene is TRBD1 (5 bases). Germline V gives CDR1 SNHLY, CDR2 FYNNEI. This CDR3 spans 15 amino acids. V lost 5 bases to trimming and J lost 3 bases, with 11 bases between them. CDR3 sequence: CASSLDSRYNSPLHF. DNA of the CDR3: TGTGCCAGCAGTTTAGACAGCCGCTATAATTCACCCCTCCACTTT.